Below are 11 T cell receptor beta chains sequenced from a single sample in a study of human T cells and chemical hapten exposure. Each CDR3 protein is one row after TCRdb ran MiXCR on the RACE reads. The data contain around 130,000 distinct CDR3 sequences, about 8.2% of them singletons. This sample's time point: healthy volunteer bleed at 2 weeks. Total RNA was isolated from whole blood that had not been fractionated. The sequenced sample consisted of whole blood. Source of these receptors: a male donor in good health. Some clones in this sample may be carry-over from other donors' samples.

This chain joins TRBV7-6 and TRBJ2-2; 10 positions agree with TRBD2. V was pared by 2 bases and J by 4 bases, with 10 bases of the junction left unmatched. This CDR3 has 18 residues. In germline, CDR1 is SGHVS, CDR2 FNYEAQ. The DNA of the CDR3 is TGTGCCAGCAGCTTATACCTAGCGGGAGTGGCTAGCACCGGGGAGCTGTTTTTT. As protein: CASSLYLAGVASTGELFF.

The chain has TRBV11-3 and TRBJ2-1; D is ambiguous. The CDR3 runs 14 residues. V was cut by 4 bases and J by 5 bases, with 12 bases left in between. Per germline, CDR1 SGHNT and CDR2 YENEEA. Written as DNA, the CDR3 is TGTGCCAGCAGCTCCTCCCGTGGAGACAATGAGCAGTTCTTC. It yields the protein CASSSSRGDNEQFF.

The chain couples TRBV19 to TRBJ2-3; the D gene is possibly TRBD2 (6 bases). The CDR3 is 16 residues long. With 0 bases removed from V and 1 base from J, the gap between germline ends came to 11 bases. Germline CDR1 LNHDA, CDR2 SQIVND (reference sequence). The CDR3 DNA reads as TGTGCCAGTAGTATAGATCTCTCGGGAGGCACAGATACGCAGTATTTT. This gives the protein CASSIDLSGGTDTQYF.

This clonotype appeared many times. The chain recombines TRBV3-1 with TRBJ1-2; D is ambiguous. Trimming removed 1 base from V and 2 bases from J, with 5 bases in between. The CDR3 has 13 amino acids. CDR1 and CDR2 from the germline V gene are LGHDT and YNNKEL (reference sequence). CDR3 DNA sequence: TGTGCCAGCAGCCAAGGTCTGAACTATGGCTACACCTTC. Translation gives CASSQGLNYGYTF.

This clonotype has only a few counts. The chain uses TRBV6-1 and TRBJ1-5; D uncertain. Trimming stripped 0 bases from V and 1 base from J, with 13 bases between. The CDR3 length is 17 residues. Germline V gene lookup returns CDR1 MNHNS and CDR2 SASEGT. Here the CDR3 reads CASSEALGGESNQPQHF. The CDR3 bases are TGTGCCAGCAGTGAAGCGCTCGGCGGAGAGAGCAATCAGCCCCAGCATTTT.

This clonotype was picked up many times. The gene calls are TRBV5-1 and TRBJ2-7, with 11 bases identical to TRBD1. The CDR3 runs 14 residues. Germline V lookup: CDR1 SGHRS, CDR2 YFSETQ. Trimming at V came to 2 bases and at J to 5 bases, leaving 3 bases not matched to a gene. The CDR3 protein is CASSLGQGAHEQYF. The DNA for the CDR3 is TGCGCCAGCAGCTTAGGACAGGGGGCCCACGAGCAGTACTTC.

The chain has TRBV27 and TRBJ1-5, with a possible D match to TRBD1 (5 bases). The CDR3 loop spans 14 amino acids. Trimming cost V 4 bases and J 5 bases, with 12 bases left between them. The germline V gene has CDR1 MNHEY and CDR2 SMNVEV (reference sequence). Here the CDR3 DNA reads TGTGCCAGCAGTTCCGGCAGGGCGGATCAGCCCCAGCATTTT. Protein sequence: CASSSGRADQPQHF.

The chain couples TRBV5-6 to TRBJ2-6; D remains ambiguous. The V end was cut by 4 bases, the J end by 0 bases, with 8 bases between. This CDR3 region has 15 residues. Germline V lookup: CDR1 SGHDT, CDR2 YYEEEE. CDR3 in DNA: TGTGCCAGCAGCCTTTGGAACTCTGGGGCCAACGTCCTGACTTTC. Amino acids: CASSLWNSGANVLTF.

This clonotype came up many times. This chain connects TRBV3-1 to TRBJ2-7, with TRBD2 matching over 7 bases. The length of the CDR3 is 15 residues. Germline-derived CDR1 and CDR2 are LGHDT and YNNKEL (reference sequence). The ends lost 1 base at V and 1 base at J; junction bases unmatched: 4. The CDR3 DNA reads as TGTGCCAGCAGCCAAGGTGCGGGGGTATCCTACGAGCAGTACTTC. It encodes CASSQGAGVSYEQYF.

The chain recombines TRBV18 with TRBJ1-4, with TRBD1 matching over 7 bases. CDR1 is KGHSH and CDR2 is LQKENI in the germline V gene. The CDR3 is 18 residues long. The J segment lost 2 bases and the V segment lost 0 bases, leaving 9 bases of the junction unmatched. This CDR3 is CASSPPTAGGTTNEKLFF. Here the CDR3 DNA reads TGTGCCAGCTCACCACCGACGGCAGGGGGAACGACTAATGAAAAACTGTTTTTT. The full variable domain, with the rest looked up from reference TRBV18 and TRBJ1-4, is NAGVMQNPRHLVRRRGQEARLRCSPMKGHSHVYWYRQLPEEGLKFMVYLQKENIIDESGMPKERFSAEFPKEGPSILRIQQVVRGDSAAYFCASSPPTAGGTTNEKLFFGSGTQLSVL.

This clonotype was seen only a few times. This chain joins TRBV6-1 and TRBJ1-1; D not certain. Looked up from germline, CDR1 is MNHNS and CDR2 is SASEGT. With 8 bases removed from V and 2 bases from J, the gap between germline ends came to 18 bases. The CDR3 runs to 15 residues. As DNA, the CDR3 is TGTGCCAGCTCTTCTTCTGGGCAGCCCAACACTGAAGCTTTCTTT. Translating gives CASSSSGQPNTEAFF.